This TCR beta chain derives from a study of T cells in Graves' hyperthyroidism and ophthalmopathy. This clonotype has ten or more counts. Antigen: not known. General observations from the study: Researchers report that a 13 V-J model separated ophthalmopathy from stable hyperthyroidism. The model predicted ophthalmopathy a median around six months before onset.

Germline assignment: CDR1 SNHLY and CDR2 FYNNEI. This CDR3 comprises 18 residues. V dropped 6 bases and J dropped 4 bases, with 27 bases sitting between them. Amplification yielded TCR beta CDR3 regions, with RNA transcripts as the source. The HTBI primer set was used in a first-round RT-PCR of the TCR CDR3. MiXCR was run by TCRdb on the multiplex PCR reads, yielding one entry per CDR3 protein. The repertoire includes more than 500,000 distinct CDR3 sequences, around 16% of them detected once, and less than 4.5% sits in the top ten. The V gene is TRBV2, the J gene TRBJ1-1, with D maybe TRBD1 (6 bases). This clonotype originated in a young woman with Graves' hyperthyroidism. Sample: blood. The CDR3 loop reads CASRVDGGGNEGGTEAFF. The CDR3 DNA reads as TGTGCCAGCAGGGTGGACGGGGGCGGGAACGAAGGTGGCACTGAAGCTTTCTTT.